The 26 T cell receptor beta chains listed next were all sequenced from one sample in a study of beta chain features in type 1 diabetes. Study outcomes and limitations: Among all four CD4+ subsets, Type 1 diabetes patients had TCRB CDR3s that were moderately but significantly shorter.

Reverse transcribing all isolated RNA meant expressed TCRB transcripts were sequenced. Generated by immunoSEQ multiplex PCR, the TCRdb table keeps only in-frame clones and is missing some. Among a few hundred thousand clones listed, about 14% were seen once. Their antigens remain unidentified. Sequences were obtained from naive CD4+ T cells from blood. These receptors were taken from a woman between 18 and 29 years old with type 1 diabetes.

This chain connects TRBV7-2 to TRBJ2-7; 9 positions agree with TRBD2. Trimming removed 0 bases from V and 4 bases from J; junction bases left unmatched: 4. The CDR3 sequence is 15 residues long. Germline CDR1 is SGHTA and CDR2 is FQGNSA. The DNA for the CDR3 is TGTGCCAGCAGCTTAGCCGGGGGACTAGCTTACGAGCAGTACTTC. Translating gives CASSLAGGLAYEQYF.

This clone has just a few counts. V gene TRBV7-9 combines with J gene TRBJ2-1, with D uncertain. The CDR3 length is 15 residues. The V end was cut by 3 bases, the J end by 0 bases, with 9 bases between. Germline V gene lookup returns CDR1 SEHNR and CDR2 FQNEAQ (reference sequence). In DNA, the CDR3 is TGTGCCAGCAGCTTGGCCTTAAGCTCCTACAATGAGCAGTTCTTC. The encoded protein is CASSLALSSYNEQFF.

V gene TRBV18 combines with J gene TRBJ2-1; tentative D call: TRBD2 (6 bases). The germline CDR1 and CDR2 sequences are KGHSH and LQKENI. Trimming removed 8 bases from V and 7 bases from J, with 15 bases in between. CDR3 size: 13 residues. The CDR3 DNA reads as TGTGCCAGCCTACGGGTAGCGGATAATGAGCAGTTCTTC. Its translation: CASLRVADNEQFF.

This clone was detected a few times. The gene calls are TRBV5-1 and TRBJ1-2; unclear D gene. Germline-derived CDR1 and CDR2 are SGHRS and YFSETQ. The CDR3 length is 12 residues. This CDR3 reads CASRRIDYGYTF. The CDR3 DNA is TGCGCAAGCCGGAGGATCGACTATGGCTACACCTTC.

This clone was detected a few times. The chain has TRBV6-5 and TRBJ2-7; D is possibly TRBD1 (6 bases). This CDR3 spans 14 amino acids. The V and J ends lost 6 bases and 3 bases respectively, with 15 bases between them. CDR1 is MNHEY and CDR2 is SVGAGI in the germline V gene. The CDR3 region has the DNA TGTGCCAGCAGCCGGACCGGGACAAACTACGAGCAGTACTTC. As protein: CASSRTGTNYEQYF.

The chain recombines TRBV5-6 with TRBJ2-5; 12 bases fit TRBD2. After removal of 4 bases from V and 1 base from J, the junction contained 5 bases not matched to a gene. Germline CDR1 reads SGHDT; CDR2 reads YYEEEE. The CDR3 consists of 16 residues. CDR3 sequence (DNA): TGTGCCAGCAGCATAAGACTAGCGGGAGTCCAAGAGACCCAGTACTTC. Translated: CASSIRLAGVQETQYF.

Note on this clone: Other DNA sequences from this sample encode an identical CDR3 as well. The V and J genes are TRBV15 and TRBJ2-5; D perhaps matches TRBD1 (5 bases). Germline loops: CDR1 LNHNV, CDR2 YYDKDF (reference sequence). V was trimmed by 0 bases and J by 7 bases, leaving 6 bases between them. This CDR3 has 12 residues. The CDR3 loop is CATSRDRGTQYF. The DNA of the CDR3 is TGTGCCACCAGCAGAGATAGGGGGACCCAGTACTTC.

This sequence joins TRBV4-1 and TRBJ2-5; TRBD1 aligns across 7 bases. Germline V lookup: CDR1 MGHRA, CDR2 YSYEKL. V dropped 4 bases and J dropped 5; count of bases not matched to a gene: 4. The CDR3 length is 13 residues. The CDR3 is CASSRDRDETQYF. CDR3 bases: TGCGCCAGCAGCCGAGACAGGGATGAGACCCAGTACTTC.

This clone was seen a handful of times. J is TRBJ2-1 and V is TRBV19; 14 nucleotides match TRBD2. The CDR3 runs 16 residues. V lost 5 bases and J lost 4; bases outside the gene matches: 4. Looked up from germline, CDR1 is LNHDA and CDR2 is SQIVND (reference sequence). The DNA for the CDR3 is TGTGCCAGTAGTCGACTAGCGGGAGGGGTTTACAATGAGCAGTTCTTC. Amino acids: CASSRLAGGVYNEQFF.

The chain carries TRBV30 and TRBJ1-5; TRBD1 aligns across 12 bases. V lost 3 bases, J lost 4 bases, and 1 base stayed unmatched. The CDR3 has 14 amino acids. Germline loops: CDR1 GTSNPN, CDR2 SVGIG (reference sequence). The CDR3 DNA is TGTGCCTGGAGGGGACAGGGGGCAAATCAGCCCCAGCATTTT. This translates into CAWRGQGANQPQHF. Full variable domain (missing parts from reference TRBV30 and TRBJ1-5): SQTIHQWPATLVQPVGSPLSLECTVEGTSNPNLYWYRQAAGRGLQLLFYSVGIGQISSEVPQNLSASRPQDRQFILSSKKLLLSDSGFYLCAWRGQGANQPQHFGDGTRLSIL.

The chain joins TRBV27 to TRBJ2-1; D remains ambiguous. Germline lookup yields CDR1 MNHEY and CDR2 SMNVEV (reference sequence). V gave up 3 bases and J gave up 9 bases, with 6 bases separating them. This CDR3 spans 11 amino acids. CDR3 residues: CASSFSGEQFF. The DNA for the CDR3 is TGTGCCAGCAGTTTCAGTGGTGAGCAGTTCTTC.

This clone was observed a handful of times. This rearrangement joins TRBV9 to TRBJ2-1, with 9 bases that match TRBD2. Germline loops: CDR1 SGDLS, CDR2 YYNGEE. The ends lost 1 base at V and 4 bases at J; junction bases unmatched: 3. The CDR3 spans 15 residues. The CDR3 is CASSVMTSGYNEQFF. The CDR3 DNA sequence: TGTGCCAGCAGCGTAATGACTAGCGGATACAATGAGCAGTTCTTC.

The V and J genes are TRBV18 and TRBJ2-3, with D perhaps TRBD1 (5 bases). The CDR3 is 14 amino acids. Germline values: CDR1 KGHSH, CDR2 LQKENI. Trimming left V 2 bases short and J 6 bases short, with 12 bases between. The CDR3 sequence is CASSPAGLGDTQYF. The CDR3 DNA sequence: TGTGCCAGCTCACCAGCAGGGCTAGGGGATACGCAGTATTTT.

The chain links TRBV5-1 to TRBJ2-1, with 8 bases aligning to TRBD1. Germline V gene sequence: CDR1 SGHRS, CDR2 YFSETQ. The CDR3 runs 14 residues. Trimming at V came to 0 bases and at J to 7 bases, leaving 3 bases not matched to a gene. CDR3 sequence (DNA): TGCGCCAGCAGCTTGGGGGACAGGTTGAATGAGCAGTTCTTC. Protein sequence: CASSLGDRLNEQFF.

The chain is built from TRBV2 and TRBJ2-2; TRBD1 matches 11 bases. CDR3 length: 14 amino acids. Per the germline V gene, CDR1 is SNHLY and CDR2 is FYNNEI. The trim removed 8 bases at V and 6 bases at J, leaving 5 bases unmatched. The CDR3 bases are TGTGCCAGCGACGGGACAGGGGGATCCGGGGAGCTGTTTTTT. It encodes CASDGTGGSGELFF.

V usage is TRBV29-1 and J usage is TRBJ1-5; D call uncertain. Germline-derived CDR1 and CDR2 are SQVTM and ANQGSEA. This CDR3 region has 12 residues. Trimming stripped 6 bases from V and 9 bases from J, with 15 bases between. The CDR3 DNA follows: TGCAGCGTCATCCGTGCGGGGTGGCCCCAGCATTTT. This codes for CSVIRAGWPQHF.

This chain joins TRBV30 and TRBJ1-2; D may be TRBD1 (6 bases). From germline, CDR1 is GTSNPN and CDR2 SVGIG (reference sequence). This CDR3 is built from 12 residues. V lost 1 base, J lost 4 bases, and 7 bases lay in between. The DNA for the CDR3 is TGTGCCTGGAGTGAGACAGGCTATGGCTACACCTTC. It specifies CAWSETGYGYTF.

The V call is TRBV6-1, the J call TRBJ2-7; TRBD1 matches at 8 bases. The trim removed 10 bases at V and 2 bases at J, leaving 13 bases unmatched. Per the germline V gene, CDR1 is MNHNS and CDR2 is SASEGT. The CDR3 extends over 15 amino acids. The chain's CDR3 is CATTMGQVIAYEQYF. The CDR3 region has the DNA TGTGCCACCACAATGGGACAGGTCATCGCCTACGAGCAGTACTTC.

This clone has more than one count but fewer than ten. The rearrangement joins TRBV5-1 to TRBJ2-5, with a weak D call TRBD1 (5 bases). The V end was cut by 2 bases, the J end by 5 bases, with 13 bases between. CDR3 length equals 14 residues. Germline lookup yields CDR1 SGHRS and CDR2 YFSETQ. The CDR3: CASSLGRQSETQYF. The DNA of the CDR3 is TGCGCCAGCAGCTTAGGTAGACAGTCGGAGACCCAGTACTTC.

The chain recombines TRBV11-2 with TRBJ2-7; TRBD1 matches 7 bases. The germline gives CDR1 SGHAT, CDR2 FQNNGV. The J segment lost 3 bases and the V segment lost 4 bases, leaving 3 bases of the junction unmatched. This CDR3 is built from 13 residues. Written as DNA, the CDR3 is TGTGCCAGCAGCTCCGGGACAGACTACGAGCAGTACTTC. This codes for CASSSGTDYEQYF.

In its sample, this clone was seen a few times. The chain is built from TRBV5-4 and TRBJ2-1; no firm D call. Between the trimmed V and J ends, which lost 0 bases and 8 bases, there was a span of 9 bases. Germline CDR1 is SGHNT and CDR2 is YYREEE (reference sequence). This CDR3 region has 13 residues. CDR3 coding DNA: TGTGCCAGCAGCTTGGACGCAGGATATGAGCAGTTCTTC. Its protein is CASSLDAGYEQFF.

The chain carries TRBV7-2 and TRBJ2-1; 7 bases map to TRBD2. V lost 5 bases, J lost 8 bases, and 12 bases stayed unmatched. The germline V gene has CDR1 SGHTA and CDR2 FQGNSA. The CDR3 has 15 amino acids. CDR3 nucleotide sequence: TGTGCCAGCAGCCCCCTACTCAGGGCGGGGGATGAGCAGTTCTTC. Its protein is CASSPLLRAGDEQFF.

The chain uses TRBV27 and TRBJ2-1, with 10 positions matching TRBD2. CDR1 is MNHEY, CDR2 SMNVEV, per germline (reference sequence). The ends lost 7 bases at V and 5 bases at J; junction bases unmatched: 8. CDR3 length equals 15 residues. The CDR3 DNA sequence: TGTGCCAGCACTCTGGGAACTAGCGGGAACAATGAGCAGTTCTTC. Encoded protein: CASTLGTSGNNEQFF.

The chain combines TRBV7-3 with TRBJ2-1; 11 nucleotides align to TRBD2. The CDR3 has 14 residues. The germline V gene has CDR1 SGHTA and CDR2 FQGTGA. Trimming cost V 4 bases and J 5 bases; bases outside gene matches: 1. The CDR3 region has the DNA TGTGCCAGCAGCTCGGGACTAGCGGACAATGAGCAGTTCTTC. Translating it yields CASSSGLADNEQFF.

A few counts support this clone. This rearrangement joins TRBV9 to TRBJ2-2; 8 bases map to TRBD1. V lost 8 bases, J lost 3 bases, and 3 bases stayed unmatched. Germline V CDR1 and CDR2: SGDLS, YYNGEE. The CDR3 consists of 13 residues. The CDR3 region has the DNA TGTGCCAGGGACAGGGATTACACCGGGGAGCTGTTTTTT. This translates into CARDRDYTGELFF.

There are a few counts of this clone. This chain links TRBV29-1 with TRBJ1-3; no definite D call. Germline-derived CDR1 and CDR2 are SQVTM and ANQGSEA. The germline V and J ends were trimmed by 4 bases and 0 bases, with 7 bases remaining between them. The length of the CDR3 is 13 residues. The CDR3 sequence is CSVVQDSGNTIYF. The CDR3 region has the DNA TGCAGCGTTGTGCAGGACTCTGGAAACACCATATATTTT.